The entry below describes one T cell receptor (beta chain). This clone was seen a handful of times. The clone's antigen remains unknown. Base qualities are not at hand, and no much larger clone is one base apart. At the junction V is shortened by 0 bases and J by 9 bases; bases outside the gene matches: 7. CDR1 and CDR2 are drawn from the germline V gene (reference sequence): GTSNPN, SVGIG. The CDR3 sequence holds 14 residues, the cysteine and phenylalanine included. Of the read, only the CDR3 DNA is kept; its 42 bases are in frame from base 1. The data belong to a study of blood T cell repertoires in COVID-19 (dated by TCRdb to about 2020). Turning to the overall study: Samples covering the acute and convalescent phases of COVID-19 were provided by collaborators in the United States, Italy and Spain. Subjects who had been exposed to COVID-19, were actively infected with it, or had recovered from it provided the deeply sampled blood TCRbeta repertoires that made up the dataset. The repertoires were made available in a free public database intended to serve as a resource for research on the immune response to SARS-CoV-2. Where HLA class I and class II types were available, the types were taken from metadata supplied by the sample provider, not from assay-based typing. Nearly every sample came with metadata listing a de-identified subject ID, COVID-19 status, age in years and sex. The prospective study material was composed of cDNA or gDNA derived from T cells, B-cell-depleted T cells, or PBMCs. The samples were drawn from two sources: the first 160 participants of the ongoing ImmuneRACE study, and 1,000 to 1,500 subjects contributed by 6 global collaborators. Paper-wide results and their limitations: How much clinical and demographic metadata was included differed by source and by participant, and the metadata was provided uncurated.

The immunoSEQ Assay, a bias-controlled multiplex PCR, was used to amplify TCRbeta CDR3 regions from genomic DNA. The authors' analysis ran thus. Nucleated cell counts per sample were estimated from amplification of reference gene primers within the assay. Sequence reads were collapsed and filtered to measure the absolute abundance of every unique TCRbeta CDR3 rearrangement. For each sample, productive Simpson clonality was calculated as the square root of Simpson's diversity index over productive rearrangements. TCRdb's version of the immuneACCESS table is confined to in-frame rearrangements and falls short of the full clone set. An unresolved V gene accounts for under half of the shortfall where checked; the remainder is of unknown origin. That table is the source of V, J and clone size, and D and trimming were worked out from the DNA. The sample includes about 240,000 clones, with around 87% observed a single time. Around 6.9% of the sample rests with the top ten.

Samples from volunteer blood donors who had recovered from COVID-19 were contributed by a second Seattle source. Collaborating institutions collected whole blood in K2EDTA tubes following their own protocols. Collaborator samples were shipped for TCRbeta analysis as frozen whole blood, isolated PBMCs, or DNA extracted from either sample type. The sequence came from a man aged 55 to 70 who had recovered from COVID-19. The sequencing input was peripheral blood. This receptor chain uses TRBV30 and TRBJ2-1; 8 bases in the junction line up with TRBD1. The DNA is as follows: TGTGCCTGGAGTGTAGGGACAGGAGGGAGTGAGCAGTTCTTC. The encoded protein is CAWSVGTGGSEQFF. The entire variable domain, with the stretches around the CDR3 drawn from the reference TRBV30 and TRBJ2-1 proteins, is SQTIHQWPATLVQPVGSPLSLECTVEGTSNPNLYWYRQAAGRGLQLLFYSVGIGQISSEVPQNLSASRPQDRQFILSSKKLLLSDSGFYLCAWSVGTGGSEQFFGPGTRLTVL.